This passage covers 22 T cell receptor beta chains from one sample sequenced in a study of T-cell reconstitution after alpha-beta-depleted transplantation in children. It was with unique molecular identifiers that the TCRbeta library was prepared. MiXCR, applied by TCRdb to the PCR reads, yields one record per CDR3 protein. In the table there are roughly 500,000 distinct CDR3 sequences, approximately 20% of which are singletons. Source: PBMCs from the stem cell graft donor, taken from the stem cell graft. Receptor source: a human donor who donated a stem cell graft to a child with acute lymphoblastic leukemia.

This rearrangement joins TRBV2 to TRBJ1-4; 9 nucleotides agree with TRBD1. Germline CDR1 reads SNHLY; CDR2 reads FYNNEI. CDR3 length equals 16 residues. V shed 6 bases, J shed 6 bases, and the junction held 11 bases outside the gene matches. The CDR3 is CASRSRDRVSDEKLFF. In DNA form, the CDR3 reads TGTGCCAGCAGATCCCGGGACAGGGTTTCGGATGAAAAACTGTTTTTT. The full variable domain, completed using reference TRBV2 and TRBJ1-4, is EPEVTQTPSHQVTQMGQEVILRCVPISNHLYFYWYRQILGQKVEFLVSFYNNEISEKSEIFDDQFSVERPDGSNFTLKIRSTKLEDSAMYFCASRSRDRVSDEKLFFGSGTQLSVL.

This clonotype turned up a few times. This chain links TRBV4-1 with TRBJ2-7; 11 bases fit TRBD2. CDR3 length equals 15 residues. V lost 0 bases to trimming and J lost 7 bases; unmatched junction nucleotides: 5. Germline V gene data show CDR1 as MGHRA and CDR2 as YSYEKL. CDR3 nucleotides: TGCGCCAGCAGCCAAGATCATCTAGCGGGAGGTGAGCAGTACTTC. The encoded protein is CASSQDHLAGGEQYF.

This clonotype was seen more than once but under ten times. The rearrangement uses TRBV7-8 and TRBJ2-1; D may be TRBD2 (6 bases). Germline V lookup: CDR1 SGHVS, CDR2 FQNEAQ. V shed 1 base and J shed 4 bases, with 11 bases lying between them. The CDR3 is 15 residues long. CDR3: CASSLGRGTYNEQFF. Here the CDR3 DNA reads TGTGCCAGCAGCTTAGGCCGGGGGACTTACAATGAGCAGTTCTTC.

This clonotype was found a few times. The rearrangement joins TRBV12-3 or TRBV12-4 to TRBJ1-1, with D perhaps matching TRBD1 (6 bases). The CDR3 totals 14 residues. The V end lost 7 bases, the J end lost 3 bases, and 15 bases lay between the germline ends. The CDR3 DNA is TGTGCCAGCACTTTTCAAGGGGGGGACACTGAAGCTTTCTTT. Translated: CASTFQGGDTEAFF.

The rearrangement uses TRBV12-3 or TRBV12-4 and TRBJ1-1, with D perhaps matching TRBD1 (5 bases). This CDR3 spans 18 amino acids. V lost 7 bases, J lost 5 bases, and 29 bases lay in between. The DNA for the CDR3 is TGTGCCAGCAAAAACCCCATGCTCCACACTGGGGGGGAGACTGAAGCTTTCTTT. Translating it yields CASKNPMLHTGGETEAFF.

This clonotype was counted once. CDR3 DNA: TGTGCCAGCTCACCCTCCCAGGGTTCTCAGCGTATTCCGCAGAACACTGAAGCTTTCTTT. This codes for CASSPSQGSQRIPQNTEAFF. The genes are TRBV18 and TRBJ1-1; a weak D match, TRBD1 (5 bases). CDR3 size: 20 residues. Trimming stripped 3 bases from V and 1 base from J, with 27 bases between. The V gene's germline CDR1 is KGHSH and CDR2 LQKENI.

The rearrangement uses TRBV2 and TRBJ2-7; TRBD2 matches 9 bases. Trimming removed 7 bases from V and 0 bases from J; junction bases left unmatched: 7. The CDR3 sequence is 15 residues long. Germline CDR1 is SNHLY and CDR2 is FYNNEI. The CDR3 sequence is CASKKDSGSSYEQYF. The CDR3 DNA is TGTGCCAGCAAAAAAGATAGCGGGAGCTCCTACGAGCAGTACTTC.

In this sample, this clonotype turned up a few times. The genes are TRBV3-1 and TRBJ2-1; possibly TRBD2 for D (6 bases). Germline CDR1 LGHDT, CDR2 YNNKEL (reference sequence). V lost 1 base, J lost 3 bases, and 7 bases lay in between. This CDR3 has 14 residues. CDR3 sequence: CASSQAGLYNEQFF. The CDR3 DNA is TGTGCCAGCAGCCAAGCGGGACTCTACAATGAGCAGTTCTTC.

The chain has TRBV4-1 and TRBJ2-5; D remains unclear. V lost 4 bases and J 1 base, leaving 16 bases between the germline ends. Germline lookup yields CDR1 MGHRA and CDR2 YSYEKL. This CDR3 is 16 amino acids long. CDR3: CASSPSWGTFQETQYF. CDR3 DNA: TGCGCCAGCAGCCCGAGCTGGGGTACGTTCCAAGAGACCCAGTACTTC.

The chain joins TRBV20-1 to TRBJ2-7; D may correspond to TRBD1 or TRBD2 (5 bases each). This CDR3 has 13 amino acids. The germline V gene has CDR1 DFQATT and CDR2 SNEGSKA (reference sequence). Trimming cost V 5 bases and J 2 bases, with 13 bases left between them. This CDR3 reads CSAGASRAYEQYF. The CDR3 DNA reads TGCAGTGCTGGGGCCTCGAGGGCCTACGAGCAGTACTTC.

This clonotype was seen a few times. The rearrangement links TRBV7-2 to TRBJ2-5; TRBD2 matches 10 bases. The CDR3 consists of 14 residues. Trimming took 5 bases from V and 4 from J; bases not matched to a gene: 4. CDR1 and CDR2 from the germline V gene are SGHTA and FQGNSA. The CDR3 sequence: CASSGSGRRETQYF. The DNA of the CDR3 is TGTGCCAGCAGCGGTAGCGGGAGGAGAGAGACCCAGTACTTC.

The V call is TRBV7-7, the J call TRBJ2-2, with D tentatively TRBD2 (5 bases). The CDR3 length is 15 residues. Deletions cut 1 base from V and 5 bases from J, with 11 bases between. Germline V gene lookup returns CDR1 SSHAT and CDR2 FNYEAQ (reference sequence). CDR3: CASSLGGRGTGELFF. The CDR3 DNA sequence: TGTGCCAGCAGCTTAGGAGGGAGAGGAACCGGGGAGCTGTTTTTT.

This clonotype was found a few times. The CDR3, as DNA: TGCAGCGCCAGACCGACAGGATTACGCACTGAAGCTTTCTTT. As protein: CSARPTGLRTEAFF. The chain is built from TRBV29-1 and TRBJ1-1, with a possible D match to TRBD1 (6 bases). V lost 7 bases and J 4 bases, leaving 19 bases between the germline ends. The CDR3 sequence is 14 residues long. The germline V gene has CDR1 SQVTM and CDR2 ANQGSEA. The full variable domain, in which reference TRBV29-1 and TRBJ1-1 provide the parts outside the CDR3, is SAVISQKPSRDICQRGTSLTIQCQVDSQVTMMFWYRQQPGQSLTLIATANQGSEATYESGFVIDKFPISRPNLTFSTLTVSNMSPEDSSIYLCSARPTGLRTEAFFGQGTRLTVV.

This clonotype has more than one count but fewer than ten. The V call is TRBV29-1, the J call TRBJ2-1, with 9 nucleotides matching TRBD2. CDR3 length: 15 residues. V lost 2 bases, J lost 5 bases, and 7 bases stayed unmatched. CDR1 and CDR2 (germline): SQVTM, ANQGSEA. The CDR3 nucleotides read TGCAGCGTTGAATTCGCAGGGACTAGCAACAATGAGCAGTTCTTC. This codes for CSVEFAGTSNNEQFF.

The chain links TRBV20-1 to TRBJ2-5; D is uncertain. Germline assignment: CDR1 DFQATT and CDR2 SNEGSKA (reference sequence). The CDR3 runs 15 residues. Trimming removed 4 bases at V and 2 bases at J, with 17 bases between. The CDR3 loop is CSATLPRVLQETQYF. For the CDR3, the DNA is TGCAGTGCTACTCTCCCTCGGGTCCTTCAAGAGACCCAGTACTTC.

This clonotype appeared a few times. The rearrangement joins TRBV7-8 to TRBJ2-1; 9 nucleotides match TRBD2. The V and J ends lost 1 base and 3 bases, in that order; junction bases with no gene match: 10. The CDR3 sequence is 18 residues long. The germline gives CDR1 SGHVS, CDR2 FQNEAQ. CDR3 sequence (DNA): TGTGCCAGCAGCTTAGTTGGGGTTAGCGGGAGAGTCTACAATGAGCAGTTCTTC. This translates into CASSLVGVSGRVYNEQFF.

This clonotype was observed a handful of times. This CDR3 is CASSSRDWSTDTQYF. CDR3 sequence (DNA): TGTGCCAGCAGCTCCCGGGACTGGAGCACAGATACGCAGTATTTT. The rearrangement uses TRBV11-2 and TRBJ2-3, with a weak D call TRBD2 (6 bases). The germline V gene encodes CDR1 SGHAT and CDR2 FQNNGV. The CDR3 consists of 15 residues. The V gene lost 4 bases and the J gene lost 0 bases, with 11 bases spanning the gap.

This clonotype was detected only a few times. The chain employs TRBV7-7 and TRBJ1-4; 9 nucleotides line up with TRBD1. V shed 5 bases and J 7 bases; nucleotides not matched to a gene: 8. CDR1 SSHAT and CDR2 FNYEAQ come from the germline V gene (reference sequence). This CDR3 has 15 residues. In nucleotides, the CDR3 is TGTGCCAGCAGCATGGGACAGGGTCAAATTGAAAAACTGTTTTTT. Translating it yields CASSMGQGQIEKLFF.

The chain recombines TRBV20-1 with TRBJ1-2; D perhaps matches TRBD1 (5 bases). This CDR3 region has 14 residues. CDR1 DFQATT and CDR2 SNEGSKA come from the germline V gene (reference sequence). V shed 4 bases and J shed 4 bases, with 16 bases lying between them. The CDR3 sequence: CSAKDTRVIYGYTF. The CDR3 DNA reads TGCAGTGCTAAGGACACCCGTGTTATCTATGGCTACACCTTC.

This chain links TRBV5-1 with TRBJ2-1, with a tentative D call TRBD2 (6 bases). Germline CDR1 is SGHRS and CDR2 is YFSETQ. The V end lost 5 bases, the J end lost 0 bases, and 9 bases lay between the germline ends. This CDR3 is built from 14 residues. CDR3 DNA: TGCGCCAGCAGGGAGGGCCGCTCCTACAATGAGCAGTTCTTC. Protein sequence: CASREGRSYNEQFF. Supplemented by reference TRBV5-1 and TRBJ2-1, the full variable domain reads KAGVTQTPRYLIKTRGQQVTLSCSPISGHRSVSWYQQTPGQGLQFLFEYFSETQRNKGNFPGRFSGRQFSNSRSEMNVSTLELGDSALYLCASREGRSYNEQFFGPGTRLTVL.

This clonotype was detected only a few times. The CDR3 DNA reads TGCGCCAGCAGCCCTGACAGGGAGGTAGATACGCAGTATTTT. It translates to CASSPDREVDTQYF. The V gene is TRBV5-1, the J gene TRBJ2-3; maybe TRBD1 (7 bases). Per the germline V gene, CDR1 is SGHRS and CDR2 is YFSETQ. The CDR3 consists of 14 residues. Trimming shortened V by 4 bases and J by 5 bases, and 14 bases separated the two germline ends.

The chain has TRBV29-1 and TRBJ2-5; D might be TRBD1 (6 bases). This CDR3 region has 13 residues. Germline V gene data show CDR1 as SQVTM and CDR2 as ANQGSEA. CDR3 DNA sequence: TGCAGTGCCGAGGGGGAAGCAGAAGAGACCCAGTACTTC. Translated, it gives CSAEGEAEETQYF.